Included here is one TCR beta chain sequence, with context. The antigen is undetermined. The method was immunoSEQ multiplex PCR; TCRdb's version includes in-frame clones alone and lacks a portion of them. The sample includes 30,000 to 35,000 clones, more than 80% of them seen just once. The data derive from a study of a mutant IDH1 vaccine in newly diagnosed glioma. Study-level information: Onset of vaccination occurred 4-6 weeks following radiotherapy alone, or with temozolomide cycles. Antecedent treatment encompassed radiotherapy, temozolomide, or their combination; the majority received both.

Time point defined: week 47, end of study. One vaccine dose held 300 ug of mutant IDH1 20-mer peptide and came with topical imiquimod. CDR1 and CDR2 (germline): GTSNPN, SVGIG (reference sequence). There are 12 residues in the CDR3. The V and J ends lost 6 bases and 2 bases, in that order; junction bases with no gene match: 3. Regarding the study as a whole: Changes to the top peripheral T cell clonotypes appeared unrelated to pseudoprogression. In roughly 93% of patients, immune responses induced by the vaccine occurred.

The chain carries TRBV30 and TRBJ1-2; the match to TRBD1 covers 7 bases. The sequence came from a woman aged 40 to 49 with glioma. The sample in question was PBMCs, obtained from a glioma patient whose treatment included an IDH1 peptide vaccine. CDR3 nucleotides: TGTGCCTGTGGGGACAGAAACTATGGCTACACCTTC. This codes for CACGDRNYGYTF.